This T cell receptor (beta chain) was profiled in a study of CD8+CD57+ T cells in acquired aplastic anemia. Study at large: DNA recovered from sorted CD4+ and CD8+ cells had a mean of approximately 3.5 ug. Healthy donors yielded some 11 million CD4+ cell reads on average.

Germline V gene lookup returns CDR1 SGHVS and CDR2 FNYEAQ. There are 16 residues in the CDR3. J lost 3 bases, V lost 5 bases, and 3 bases had no gene match. Using genomic DNA as the template, TCR beta VDJ and CDR3 profiling was carried out. TCRdb analysed the reads with MiXCR anew, one entry per CDR3 protein. The sample holds some 190,000 distinct CDR3 sequences; 46% are singletons and the top ten take 2.9%. This clonotype was seen many times. Sequencing used sorted CD4+, CD8+, or CD8+CD57+ T cells (not recorded which) from PBMCs. This chain links TRBV7-6 with TRBJ2-3, with TRBD2 identical over 15 bases. The sequence derives from a human donor in good health. The CDR3 reads CASSPGLAGGTDTQYF. CDR3 coding DNA: TGTGCCAGCAGCCCCGGACTAGCGGGAGGGACAGATACGCAGTATTTT.